The 12 T cell receptor beta chains reported below all come from one sample, sequenced in a study of T-cell reconstitution after alpha-beta-depleted transplantation in children. The authors prepared the TCRbeta library with unique molecular identifiers. TCRdb independently ran MiXCR on the PCR reads; one entry per CDR3 protein. This table holds almost 500,000 distinct CDR3 sequences, about 12% found once. The sample consisted of PBMCs from the stem cell graft donor, taken from the stem cell graft. These receptors were collected from a human donor who donated a stem cell graft to a child with combined immunodeficiency.

Remarks on this clonotype: One end of the junction fails to match germline, which may point to a read error. CDR3 protein: CASSTRDSNQTQHF. For the CDR3, the DNA is TGCGCCAGCAGCACTCGCGATAGCAATCAGACCCAGCATTTT. V usage is TRBV4-1 and J usage is TRBJ1-5; no definite D call. Germline V gene data show CDR1 as MGHRA and CDR2 as YSYEKL. The CDR3 consists of 14 residues.

The V gene is TRBV6-5, the J gene TRBJ2-4; 7 positions agree with TRBD1. Trimming cost V 6 bases and J 11 bases; bases outside gene matches: 7. Per the germline V gene, CDR1 is MNHEY and CDR2 is SVGAGI. The CDR3 loop spans 12 amino acids. CDR3 nucleotides: TGTGCCAGCAGCCCCGGGACAGAAGTTCAGTACTTC. Protein: CASSPGTEVQYF.

The chain recombines TRBV7-8 with TRBJ1-5; D is unclear. The CDR3 sequence is 16 residues long. Germline CDR1 reads SGHVS; CDR2 reads FQNEAQ. With 5 bases removed from V and 2 bases from J, the gap between germline ends came to 16 bases. Here the CDR3 reads CASSRFEGVGNQPQHF. The DNA for the CDR3 is TGTGCCAGCAGCCGTTTTGAGGGAGTGGGCAATCAGCCCCAGCATTTT.

In this sample, this clonotype turned up a few times. The chain couples TRBV12-3 or TRBV12-4 to TRBJ2-1, with D possibly TRBD2 on 5 matching bases. Trimming took off 1 base at V and 0 bases at J, with 19 bases between the two ends. The CDR3 extends over 19 amino acids. The CDR3 reads CASSLVIPWTSSSYNEQFF. For the CDR3, the DNA is TGTGCCAGCAGTTTAGTTATTCCGTGGACTTCAAGCTCCTACAATGAGCAGTTCTTC.

The chain links TRBV7-2 to TRBJ1-2; D may be TRBD1 (5 bases). V was shortened by 6 bases and J by 2 bases, with 13 bases between the two germline ends. The CDR3 sequence is 14 residues long. Germline lookup yields CDR1 SGHTA and CDR2 FQGNSA. For the CDR3, the DNA is TGTGCCAGCAGGCCGACAAGGGACAACTATGGCTACACCTTC. Amino acids: CASRPTRDNYGYTF.

This clonotype was seen many times. This chain uses TRBV5-1 with TRBJ2-1; 11 nucleotides line up with TRBD2. The J segment lost 5 bases and the V segment lost 0 bases, leaving 7 bases of the junction unmatched. This CDR3 is built from 17 residues. CDR1 SGHRS and CDR2 YFSETQ come from the germline V gene. For the CDR3, the DNA is TGCGCCAGCAGCTTGGCCCCAACTAGCGGGGGAGACAATGAGCAGTTCTTC. Residues: CASSLAPTSGGDNEQFF.

In its sample, this clonotype was seen a few times. V gene TRBV20-1 combines with J gene TRBJ1-5; D is perhaps TRBD1 (5 bases). This CDR3 comprises 15 residues. Germline V CDR1 and CDR2: DFQATT, SNEGSKA (reference sequence). V lost 6 bases to trimming and J lost 1 base, with 16 bases between them. CDR3 sequence (DNA): TGCAGTGCCCCGGGACCCCTCGGGAGCAATCAGCCCCAGCATTTT. Translated: CSAPGPLGSNQPQHF.

The chain recombines TRBV5-6 with TRBJ1-1; no definite D call. The germline V gene has CDR1 SGHDT and CDR2 YYEEEE. This CDR3 contains 14 residues. Trimming removed 2 bases at V and 5 bases at J, with 13 bases between. The CDR3 nucleotides read TGTGCCAGCAGCTTACTAGGGTCGGGTACTGAAGCTTTCTTT. Translation gives CASSLLGSGTEAFF.

CDR3 bases: TGTGCCTGGAGTGTACCGTGGGACAGGGGGAAGGAGACCCAGTACTTC. As protein: CAWSVPWDRGKETQYF. The chain combines TRBV30 with TRBJ2-5, with 11 bases matching TRBD1. The V gene end was trimmed by 0 bases and the J gene end by 5 bases; junction bases not matched to a gene: 8. CDR1 is GTSNPN and CDR2 is SVGIG in the germline V gene (reference sequence). The CDR3 runs to 16 residues.

In its sample, this clonotype was seen many times. This rearrangement joins TRBV27 to TRBJ2-7; TRBD1 matches 7 bases. This CDR3 is 12 amino acids long. The V segment lost 4 bases and the J segment 11 bases; nucleotides outside the gene matches: 8. The germline CDR1 and CDR2 sequences are MNHEY and SMNVEV (reference sequence). The CDR3, as DNA: TGTGCCAGCAGTTCAACCGACAGGGTGGAGTACTTC. Protein product: CASSSTDRVEYF.

In its sample, this clonotype was seen many times. This rearrangement joins TRBV5-1 to TRBJ2-2; 9 bases are shared with TRBD2. Trimming at V came to 0 bases and at J to 5 bases, leaving 8 bases not matched to a gene. Germline assignment: CDR1 SGHRS and CDR2 YFSETQ. This CDR3 region has 17 residues. The CDR3 reads CASSLDEAGGLTGELFF. The CDR3 DNA sequence: TGCGCCAGCAGCTTGGATGAAGCGGGGGGCCTAACCGGGGAGCTGTTTTTT.

This clonotype has a handful of counts. The CDR3 region is CASSLSFGEQYF. CDR3 in DNA: TGTGCCAGCAGCTTGAGTTTCGGCGAGCAGTACTTC. The V gene is TRBV5-6, the J gene TRBJ2-7; D not certain. Trimming removed 1 base from V and 6 bases from J, with 8 bases in between. Germline lookup yields CDR1 SGHDT and CDR2 YYEEEE. CDR3 length equals 12 residues.